This is a list of T cell receptor beta chains from one sample in a study of T cell responses to AZD1222 COVID-19 vaccine. TCRdb's table, derived via immunoSEQ multiplex PCR, lists solely in-frame clones and lacks some. The table records about 92,000 clones, approximately 84% of them present only once. The specimen comprised peripheral blood, sampled on day 0 of AZD1222 vaccination. These receptors were collected from an adult in good health. The CDR3 runs from the conserved cysteine through the conserved F or W. A D gene is named only where the DNA matches it firmly. The size field is filled for only some rows; it gives once, few, many or a size class.

j_gene	d_gene	v_gene	abundance	CDR3nt	CDR3aa
TRBJ2-5	NA	TRBV7-2	NA	TGTGCCAGCAGCCCTCGCCGACAGTTACAAGAGACCCAGTACTTC	CASSPRRQLQETQYF
TRBJ2-7	TRBD2	TRBV5-1	few	TGCGCCAGCAGCTTGGCGGCGGGAGTCGGCGAGCAGTACTTC	CASSLAAGVGEQYF
TRBJ2-7	NA	TRBV11-2	NA	TGTGCCAGCAGCCTTACCCATGGCAGCTACGAGCAGTACTTC	CASSLTHGSYEQYF
TRBJ2-7	NA	TRBV25-1	NA	TGTGCCAGCAGTGAATCAACCTCGTTGACCTACGAGCAGTACTTC	CASSESTSLTYEQYF
TRBJ1-5	NA	TRBV6-5	NA	TGTGCCAGCGCCGGTTATAGCAATCAGCCCCAGCATTTT	CASAGYSNQPQHF
TRBJ1-5	TRBD1	TRBV2	NA	TGTGCCAGCATCCTTGACAGGGGGTTTCAGCCCCAGCATTTT	CASILDRGFQPQHF
TRBJ1-3	NA	TRBV15	NA	TGTGCCACTCAGCAGAGGGGGGAACCTGGAAACACCATATATTTT	CATQQRGEPGNTIYF
TRBJ1-1	NA	TRBV29-1	once	TGCAGCGTTGAGGGAGGGGGGGACACTGAAGCTTTCTTT	CSVEGGGDTEAFF
TRBJ1-3	NA	TRBV23-1	NA	TGCGCCAGCAGGCCCATTCCGGACTTCTCTGGAAACACCATATATTTT	CASRPIPDFSGNTIYF
TRBJ1-2	NA	TRBV3-1/TRBV3-2	few	TGTGCCAGCAGCCCCCGTCAGTCCTGGTATGGCTACACCTTC	CASSPRQSWYGYTF
TRBJ1-4	NA	TRBV3-1/TRBV3-2	NA	TGTGCCAGCAGCCAAGTTGGGGGCCATGAAAAACTGTTTTTT	CASSQVGGHEKLFF
TRBJ2-1	TRBD1	TRBV3-1/TRBV3-2	once	TGTGCCAGCAGCCAAAACAGGGGAACGTACAATGAGCAGTTCTTC	CASSQNRGTYNEQFF
TRBJ2-2	TRBD2	TRBV14	few	TGTGCCAGCAGCCGGACTAGCGGGTACACCGGGGAGCTGTTTTTT	CASSRTSGYTGELFF
TRBJ2-3	NA	TRBV5-5	NA	TGTGCCAGCAGGTACCAGCGCCGGGACACAGATACGCAGTATTTT	CASRYQRRDTDTQYF
TRBJ1-3	NA	TRBV6-1	NA	TGTGCCAGCAGTGAAGTATCCAGCTCTGGAAACACCATATATTTT	CASSEVSSSGNTIYF
TRBJ1-1	NA	TRBV9	NA	TGTGCCAGCAGCGTTACGGACGGGAACACTGAAGCTTTCTTT	CASSVTDGNTEAFF
TRBJ2-1	TRBD2	TRBV7-2	NA	TGTGCCAGCAGCCCTACCCCGGGGAGGGCCTCACCAAATGAGCAGTTCTTC	CASSPTPGRASPNEQFF
TRBJ1-1	NA	TRBV18	NA	TGTGCCAGCTCACCACAACTGGGGGACACTGAAGCTTTCTTT	CASSPQLGDTEAFF
TRBJ2-2	TRBD1	TRBV5-1	NA	TGCGCCAGCAGCTTGATAGGGGGCAGATCGAACACCGGGGAGCTGTTTTTT	CASSLIGGRSNTGELFF
TRBJ2-1	TRBD1	TRBV7-2	NA	TGTGCCAGCAGCTTAGCAGCGACAGGGTACAATGAGCAGTTCTTC	CASSLAATGYNEQFF
TRBJ2-3	TRBD2	TRBV3-1/TRBV3-2	NA	TGTGCCAGCAGGCCCGGACTAGCGGACCGCACAGATACGCAGTATTTT	CASRPGLADRTDTQYF
TRBJ1-1	NA	TRBV4-1	few	TGCGCCAGCAGCCAAGAATCGGGCTCTGAAGCTTTCTTT	CASSQESGSEAFF
TRBJ1-1	NA	TRBV11-2	NA	TGTGCCAGCAGCTTAGTGGGCACTGAAGCTTTCTTT	CASSLVGTEAFF
TRBJ1-2	TRBD1	TRBV5-1	NA	TGCGCCAGCAGCTCAATCGGCGGGACAGGGGGCTATGGCTACACCTTC	CASSSIGGTGGYGYTF
TRBJ1-3	NA	TRBV21-1	once	TGTGCCAGCAGCAAAGACCAAGTCCTCTCTGGAAACACCATATATTTT	CASSKDQVLSGNTIYF
TRBJ2-5	NA	TRBV21-1	once	TGTGCCAGCAGCAAATCAGGGCTGGAGACCCAGTACTTC	CASSKSGLETQYF
TRBJ1-2	NA	TRBV18	NA	TGTGCCAGCTCCCCGAACGGGGGAATTGGCTACACCTTC	CASSPNGGIGYTF
TRBJ2-5	TRBD2	TRBV7-2	NA	TGTGCCAGCAGCCCGTCAGCGGGGGAAGAGACCCAGTACTTC	CASSPSAGEETQYF
TRBJ1-4	TRBD1	TRBV6-5	NA	TGTGCCAGCAGTTTACAGGGGGGGGTGAAAAGACTGTTTTTT	CASSLQGGVKRLFF
TRBJ1-2	NA	TRBV2	NA	TGTGCCAGCAGAGCCGGACAAACTAACTATGGCTACACCTTC	CASRAGQTNYGYTF
TRBJ2-1	TRBD2	TRBV5-1	NA	TGCGCCAGCAGCCGGGGACTAGCGGGGGGGCCGGGGAATGAGCAGTTCTTC	CASSRGLAGGPGNEQFF
TRBJ2-7	TRBD2	TRBV3-1/TRBV3-2	NA	TGTGCCAGCAGCCACCAAAGGACTAGCGGGAGCTACGAGCAGTACTTC	CASSHQRTSGSYEQYF
TRBJ2-5	NA	TRBV11-2	few	TGTGCCAGCAGCTTAGATCCCCAAGAGACCCAGTACTTC	CASSLDPQETQYF
TRBJ1-5	NA	TRBV20-1	NA	TGCAGTGCTAGCGGGAATCAGCCCCAGCATTTT	CSASGNQPQHF
TRBJ2-2	NA	TRBV5-6	NA	TGTGCCAGCAGCGGGGTGGCAGGGCGGACCGGGGAGCTGTTTTTT	CASSGVAGRTGELFF
TRBJ2-7	NA	TRBV11-2	NA	TGTGCCAGCAGCTCATCTCCGGCTGGGATCGAGCAGTACTTC	CASSSSPAGIEQYF
TRBJ1-2	NA	TRBV14	NA	TGTGCCAGCAGCCAAGATCATGGACAGCTAAACTATGGCTACACCTTC	CASSQDHGQLNYGYTF
TRBJ2-7	TRBD2	TRBV7-2	few	TGTGCCAGCAGCTTAGATACGGCGGGGGTCTACGAGCAGTACTTC	CASSLDTAGVYEQYF
TRBJ1-3	NA	TRBV30	NA	TGTGCCTGGAGTCCCGACGGAAACACCATATATTTT	CAWSPDGNTIYF
TRBJ1-2	NA	TRBV3-1/TRBV3-2	NA	TGTGCCAGCAGCAGTAATACTTACAGGGATGGCTACACCTTC	CASSSNTYRDGYTF
TRBJ2-7	NA	TRBV20-1	NA	TGCAGTGCTAGTTACTCTTCCTACGAGCAGTACTTC	CSASYSSYEQYF